This TCR beta chain was sequenced in a study of blood T cell repertoires in COVID-19. Background on the study: Samples of COVID-19 (acute and convalescent) were obtained from the United States, Italy and Spain. PBMCs, B-cell-depleted T cells, or T cells were the source of the cDNA or gDNA that made up the material.

With V trimmed by 4 bases and J by 1 base, 2 bases remained unmatched. The CDR3 totals 14 residues. CDR1 is SGHTA, CDR2 FQGNSA, per germline. In the authors' workflow: Estimation of nucleated cell counts relied on the amplification of reference gene primers. Profiled with immunoSEQ multiplex PCR; TCRdb holds only in-frame clones, not every one. V and J calls and clone size are given by that table; D and trimming were obtained from the DNA. The data contain around 65,000 clones, about 81% of them seen just once; the ten biggest clones take up around 9.2%. This clonotype was obtained from a human donor in a cohort sampled during active COVID-19. The sample comprised peripheral blood. The chain has TRBV7-2 and TRBJ1-1; TRBD1 agrees at 8 bases. The CDR3 sequence is CASSSTGENTEAFF. The DNA of the CDR3 is TGTGCCAGCAGCTCGACAGGGGAGAACACTGAAGCTTTCTTT.